The clone carrying this T cell receptor beta chain was counted at least ten times. The antigen remains unidentified. The source of the sample is a study of T cells in Graves' hyperthyroidism and ophthalmopathy. Study-wide results and caveats: Stable hyperthyroidism and ophthalmopathy were separated using 13 V-J signatures.

Germline-derived CDR1 and CDR2 are GTSNPN and SVGIG (reference sequence). V was pared by 4 bases and J by 0 bases, with 3 bases of the junction left unmatched. CDR3 length: 15 residues. Using RNA transcripts as the source, TCR beta CDR3 regions were amplified. Researchers ran a first-round RT-PCR on the TCR CDR3 using the HTBI primer set. TCRdb used MiXCR to reprocess the multiplex PCR reads, holding one entry per CDR3 protein. In the table there are a few hundred thousand distinct CDR3 sequences, about 17% of which are singletons. Source material: blood. This sequence originates from a man aged 35 to 55 with Graves' hyperthyroidism. The rearrangement links TRBV30 to TRBJ2-1, with TRBD2 identical over 10 bases. As DNA, the CDR3 is TGTGCCTGGATCCAGCGGGGGGGCTCCTACAATGAGCAGTTCTTC. Translation gives CAWIQRGGSYNEQFF.